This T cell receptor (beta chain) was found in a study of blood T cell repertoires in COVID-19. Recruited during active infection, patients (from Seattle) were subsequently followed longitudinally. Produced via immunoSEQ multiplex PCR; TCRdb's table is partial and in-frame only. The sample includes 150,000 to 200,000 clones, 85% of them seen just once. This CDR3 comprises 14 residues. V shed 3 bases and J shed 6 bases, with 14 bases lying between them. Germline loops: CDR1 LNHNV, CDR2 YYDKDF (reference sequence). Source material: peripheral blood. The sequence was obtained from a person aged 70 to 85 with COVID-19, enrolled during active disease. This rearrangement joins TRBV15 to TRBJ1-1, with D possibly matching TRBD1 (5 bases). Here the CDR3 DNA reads TGTGCCACCAGCAGGCCAGGGTTAGGCGCTGAAGCTTTCTTT. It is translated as CATSRPGLGAEAFF.